The T cell receptor (beta chain) described here comes from a study of blood T cell repertoires in COVID-19. Whole-study context: Samples came from the United States, Italy and Spain, spanning acute and convalescent COVID-19.

The authors' processing: The assay estimated nucleated cells by amplifying reference gene primers. The assay was immunoSEQ multiplex PCR, and TCRdb's table has in-frame clones only and misses some. V, J and clone size derive from that table, while D and trimming were established from the DNA sequence. This table holds about 190,000 clones, about four fifths found once. The junction had 12 bases not matched to a gene; V was cut back by 3 bases and J by 5 bases. The CDR3 is 16 residues long. CDR1 and CDR2 (germline): KGHSH, LQKENI. Cohort assignment relied on participant-reported clinical history. The chain recombines TRBV18 with TRBJ1-1; 7 bases agree with TRBD1. The material sequenced was PBMCs or T cells enriched from blood (not recorded which). The sequence was collected from a woman in her twenties or thirties who had recovered from COVID-19. DNA of the CDR3: TGTGCCAGCTCACCGATTGACAGGGTAAGGGAAACTGAAGCTTTCTTT. Protein product: CASSPIDRVRETEAFF.